These T cell receptor beta chains were read from a single sample in a study of blood T cell repertoires in COVID-19. Clones were sequenced by immunoSEQ multiplex PCR, and TCRdb holds only the in-frame ones, with some missing. The sample includes approximately 330,000 clones, roughly 91% of them seen just once. The specimen was PBMCs or T cells enriched from blood (not recorded which). The receptor source for this set is a woman aged 25 to 39 who had recovered from COVID-19. Both conserved end residues are part of each CDR3. The size entry is marked missing in some rows and otherwise reads once, few, many or a size class.

v_gene	abundance	CDR3aa
TRBV30	once	CAWTPGTGWGYTF
TRBV29-1	-	CSGAPGGAYTEAFF
TRBV29-1	-	CSVRGGPTGNTEAFF
TRBV21-1	-	CASSKVGVDRGIGDTQYF
TRBV11-2	-	CASSLDRREAFF
TRBV5-1	-	CASSLAPDTYEQYF
TRBV5-1	-	CASSPAGETQYF
TRBV19	-	CASSSETGNHQPQHF
TRBV6-4	-	CASSVATGSSNEQFF
TRBV18	-	CASSPIETTGGTEAFF
TRBV6-5	-	CASRGVNQPQHF
TRBV30	-	CAWSGASGFYEQYF
TRBV6-5	-	CASSYISSPSYNEQFF
TRBV4-3	once	CASSWDINNYGYTF
TRBV6-5	few	CASSPPSNTGELFF
TRBV4-1	-	CASSHQTPTPEKLFF
TRBV7-9	-	CASSPDPRQYNEQFF
TRBV7-2	-	CASSLWSLRDRVIRAFF
TRBV7-9	-	CASSLAQDSQGYSPLHF
TRBV6-5	-	CASSSPGRGNTIYF
TRBV9	-	CASSVNSPGEQYF
TRBV6-1	-	CASSARDIRTNEKLFF
TRBV3-1/TRBV3-2	-	CASSQWVQGSYNEQFF
TRBV7-2	-	CASSPGTALGRIPLHF
TRBV2	few	CASSDQGGRANIQYF
TRBV7-8	-	CASSSPHRDYSNQPQHF
TRBV7-2	-	CASISTGGYGYTF
TRBV28	-	CASSSTSAGTSGWREQFF
TRBV4-1	-	CASSQEPAGETQYF
TRBV5-6	-	CASSLPRERDYEQYF
TRBV15	-	CATSRANDRGLGGYTF
TRBV24-1	once	CATMAGTSGEQYF
TRBV29-1	once	CSVVSAGTPYEQYF
TRBV4-1	-	CASSPQTSGSSVTDTQYF
TRBV19	once	CASSDMVPGGINYGYTF
TRBV13	-	CASSSMTSGSGGETDTQYF
TRBV7-2	-	CASSLGGGAYQETQYF
TRBV3-1/TRBV3-2	-	CASSQGRGMNTEAFF
TRBV4-1	-	CASSQDPSGRGATYEQYF
TRBV5-5	-	CASIQMTGGDEQYF
TRBV19	-	CASSIGGQGPYNEQFF
TRBV28	-	CASSFVVGDGYTF
TRBV4-2	-	CASSQDTLTSGSYEQYF
TRBV28	-	CASSGGASYEQYF
TRBV6-4	-	CASSVTSGIEQFF
TRBV27	-	CASSGSGVWEQYF
TRBV19	once	CASSTTRTGRYQYF
TRBV4-3	once	CASSQDGGTHQPQHF
TRBV18	-	CASSPALDYAYGYTF